This T cell receptor beta chain was sequenced for a study of cytomegalovirus exposure and HLA in healthy donors. Study-wide points: Common viral pathogens seemed, in a later analysis, to connect with several of the most significant clusters. A later analysis showed HLA-associated TCR beta chains outstripping equally common others in clonal expansion. The authors later linked a missense DCLRE1C variant to TCR beta V- and J-gene trimming.

In germline, CDR1 is SGHRS, CDR2 YFSETQ. Germline trimming cut 4 bases from V and 0 bases from J; bases unmatched to any gene: 4. The CDR3 contains 15 residues. Both 60 Vbeta primers and 13 Jbeta primers went into the PCR. Authors' data handling: Some 11 million of the 75 million to 95 million unique TCR beta chains counted in a later analysis were shared. This table comes from immunoSEQ multiplex PCR, and its TCRdb copy is limited to in-frame clones, with some not included. V, J and clone size were drawn from that table, and D and trimming were deduced from the DNA. The table lists more than 110,000 clones, around four fifths of them singletons. A few counts support this clone. The antigen remains unidentified.

The sample was PBMCs. This receptor was identified in a young man in good health and CMV-seropositive. The chain links TRBV5-1 to TRBJ2-1; 7 bases line up with TRBD1. The CDR3 DNA is TGCGCCAGCAGCACGGGACAGAGCTCCTACAATGAGCAGTTCTTC. It is translated as CASSTGQSSYNEQFF.